This entry lists 14 T cell receptor beta chains sequenced from one sample in a study of cytomegalovirus exposure and HLA in healthy donors. It was with 60 Vbeta and 13 Jbeta primers that the PCR ran. TCRdb's table, derived via immunoSEQ multiplex PCR, lists solely in-frame clones and lacks some. The sample shows approximately 130,000 clones, roughly 82% of them seen only once. Sequenced input: PBMCs. All receptors come from a boy between 5 and 17 years old in good health and CMV-seronegative.

This clone is termed medium-sized. The rearrangement uses TRBV4-3 and TRBJ1-3, with D perhaps matching TRBD1 (5 bases). Germline V gene sequence: CDR1 LGHNA, CDR2 YSLEER. The CDR3 sequence is 16 residues long. V lost 1 base, J lost 0 bases, and 10 bases lay in between. CDR3 coding DNA: TGCGCCAGCAGCCAAGGACGAACAGGCTCTGGAAACACCATATATTTT. Protein sequence: CASSQGRTGSGNTIYF.

In this sample, this clone turned up once. This chain joins TRBV18 and TRBJ2-7, with TRBD2 as a possible D gene (7 bases). This CDR3 region has 15 residues. V dropped 2 bases and J dropped 7 bases, with 18 bases sitting between them. CDR1 and CDR2 from the germline V gene are KGHSH and LQKENI. CDR3 region: CASSPGMGGQREQYF. The CDR3 region has the DNA TGTGCCAGCTCACCAGGAATGGGGGGGCAACGTGAGCAGTACTTC.

The chain couples TRBV6-1 to TRBJ2-5; no firm D call. CDR3 length equals 13 residues. V shed 1 base and J shed 9 bases, with 12 bases lying between them. The germline CDR1 and CDR2 sequences are MNHNS and SASEGT. CDR3 amino acids: CASSEGVRRAQYF. The DNA of the CDR3 is TGTGCCAGCAGTGAAGGGGTTCGGAGAGCCCAGTACTTC.

This clone was observed a handful of times. V usage is TRBV30 and J usage is TRBJ2-7; the D is unclear. Germline V gives CDR1 GTSNPN, CDR2 SVGIG (reference sequence). The length of the CDR3 is 12 residues. Trimming removed 0 bases from V and 6 bases from J, with 9 bases in between. CDR3 sequence: CAWSVARREQYF. The CDR3 DNA reads TGTGCCTGGAGTGTAGCTAGACGCGAGCAGTACTTC.

The chain combines TRBV25-1 with TRBJ1-3, with 7 bases aligning to TRBD1. The trim removed 3 bases at V and 0 bases at J, leaving 8 bases unmatched. The CDR3 loop spans 17 amino acids. Looked up from germline, CDR1 is MGHDK and CDR2 is SYGVNS. CDR3 DNA sequence: TGTGCCAGCAGTGATAGGGGGCAGGCGAGCTCTGGAAACACCATATATTTT. Protein product: CASSDRGQASSGNTIYF.

This clone has only a few counts. The chain joins TRBV6-1 to TRBJ1-5; D is uncertain. This CDR3 has 13 amino acids. Germline lookup yields CDR1 MNHNS and CDR2 SASEGT. Trimming removed 6 bases from V and 6 bases from J, with 12 bases in between. DNA for the CDR3: TGTGCCAGCAGCCCCACGGAGAGTCAGCCCCAGCATTTT. It is translated as CASSPTESQPQHF.

The DNA of the CDR3 is TGTGCCAGCAGTACAATCGGGACAGCCGATGGCTACACCTTC. It specifies CASSTIGTADGYTF. The chain employs TRBV25-1 and TRBJ1-2; 7 positions match TRBD1. After removal of 5 bases from V and 6 bases from J, the junction contained 9 bases not matched to a gene. This CDR3 has 14 residues. Germline lookup yields CDR1 MGHDK and CDR2 SYGVNS.

This chain uses TRBV19 with TRBJ1-2, with 8 nucleotides matching TRBD1. CDR1 is LNHDA, CDR2 SQIVND, per germline (reference sequence). The junction had 9 bases not matched to a gene; V was cut back by 6 bases and J by 6 bases. The CDR3 spans 14 residues. The CDR3 nucleotides are TGTGCCAGTAGGCGGACAGGGTGGTTAGATGGCTACACCTTC. It yields the protein CASRRTGWLDGYTF.

The chain carries TRBV5-1 and TRBJ2-3; TRBD2 matches at 7 bases. The ends lost 0 bases at V and 4 bases at J; junction bases unmatched: 11. Germline CDR1 reads SGHRS; CDR2 reads YFSETQ. This CDR3 region has 17 residues. The CDR3 loop is CASSLGARTSVSDTQYF. CDR3 DNA: TGCGCCAGCAGCTTGGGGGCTCGCACTAGCGTTTCAGATACGCAGTATTTT.

Regarding this clone: This sample includes further DNA sequences coding for the same CDR3. The gene calls are TRBV7-9 and TRBJ1-1, with TRBD1 as a possible D gene (5 bases). CDR1 and CDR2 from the germline V gene are SEHNR and FQNEAQ (reference sequence). V shed 1 base and J shed 3 bases, with 9 bases lying between them. The CDR3 has 14 amino acids. CDR3 nucleotide sequence: TGTGCCAGCAGCTTAGGGCAAGGGGACACTGAAGCTTTCTTT. Translating gives CASSLGQGDTEAFF.

On this clone itself: A read error may account for a junction end that differs from germline. CDR3 nucleotide sequence: TGTGCCAGTAGTGTAGACAGGGGGCGTTCTCAGCCCCAGCATTTT. Translating gives CASSVDRGRSQPQHF. The chain is built from TRBV19 and TRBJ1-5; 10 bases map to TRBD1. Germline V gene lookup returns CDR1 LNHDA and CDR2 SQIVND (reference sequence). The CDR3 contains 15 residues. Full variable domain (missing parts from reference TRBV19 and TRBJ1-5): DGGITQSPKYLFRKEGQNVTLSCEQNLNHDAMYWYRQDPGQGLRLIYYSQIVNDFQKGDIAEGYSVSREKKESFPLTVTSAQKNPTAFYLCASSVDRGRSQPQHFGDGTRLSIL.

The V and J genes are TRBV30 and TRBJ1-2; 7 bases fit TRBD1. This CDR3 has 13 residues. Germline V gives CDR1 GTSNPN, CDR2 SVGIG (reference sequence). Germline trimming cut 3 bases from V and 3 bases from J; bases unmatched to any gene: 4. This chain's CDR3 is CAWRPDRDYGYTF. DNA of the CDR3: TGTGCCTGGAGGCCCGACAGGGACTATGGCTACACCTTC.

The chain combines TRBV5-6 with TRBJ2-7, with 8 positions matching TRBD1. Germline CDR1 SGHDT, CDR2 YYEEEE. The CDR3 covers 14 residues. J gave up 5 bases and V 3 bases, and 7 bases lay outside the gene matches. CDR3 sequence: CASSSETGDDEQYF. CDR3 in DNA: TGTGCCAGCAGCTCGGAGACAGGGGATGACGAGCAGTACTTC.

This clone was found a few times. The V gene is TRBV5-1, the J gene TRBJ1-1; a weak D match, TRBD1 (6 bases). Germline CDR1 SGHRS, CDR2 YFSETQ. This CDR3 spans 14 amino acids. Trimming took off 0 bases at V and 5 bases at J, with 11 bases between the two ends. The DNA of the CDR3 is TGCGCCAGCAGCTTGGGGCAGGGGATGACTGAAGCTTTCTTT. Protein: CASSLGQGMTEAFF.